What follows are 11 T cell receptor beta chains derived from one specimen sequenced in a study of T-cell reconstitution after alpha-beta-depleted transplantation in children. Unique molecular identifiers were built into the TCRbeta library. Using its own MiXCR run on the PCR reads, TCRdb lists one record per CDR3 protein. The table records a few hundred thousand distinct CDR3 sequences, about an eighth of them present only once. This specimen was PBMCs from the stem cell graft donor, taken from the stem cell graft. All receptors come from a human donor who donated a stem cell graft to a child with combined immunodeficiency.

This clonotype was seen at least ten times. The chain is built from TRBV20-1 and TRBJ2-7; D remains unclear. The CDR3 totals 14 residues. Trimming took 4 bases from V and 3 from J, leaving 16 bases between them. Germline loops: CDR1 DFQATT, CDR2 SNEGSKA (reference sequence). This CDR3 is CSAIALLGDYEQYF. The CDR3 nucleotides are TGCAGTGCTATTGCCCTACTTGGAGACTACGAGCAGTACTTC.

Comments on this clonotype: A much larger clone lies a single base off, so this may be a read error. The gene calls are TRBV28 and TRBJ2-3; 10 bases line up with TRBD1. The CDR3 totals 15 residues. V lost 7 bases, J lost 6 bases, and 10 bases stayed unmatched. CDR1 is MDHEN and CDR2 is SYDVKM in the germline V gene. The CDR3, as DNA: TGTGCCAGCATTTCACGGACAGGGGGACAGGATACGCAGTATTTT. Amino acid sequence: CASISRTGGQDTQYF.

In this sample, this clonotype turned up a few times. This chain uses TRBV11-2 with TRBJ2-1, with D tentatively TRBD2 (6 bases). V was pared by 1 base and J by 5 bases, with 12 bases between. Germline CDR1 reads SGHAT; CDR2 reads FQNNGV. The length of the CDR3 is 15 residues. The CDR3 DNA sequence: TGTGCCAGCAGCTTAGTGGCGGGGCTAGACAATGAGCAGTTCTTC. Protein sequence: CASSLVAGLDNEQFF.

This clonotype was detected a few times. In DNA, the CDR3 is TGTGCCAGCACGAATAGCGGAGGAAGCTCCTACAATGAGCAGTTCTTC. Its translation: CASTNSGGSSYNEQFF. This chain joins TRBV2 and TRBJ2-1, with D perhaps matching TRBD2 (6 bases). The CDR3 extends over 16 amino acids. The germline V and J ends were trimmed by 7 bases and 0 bases, with 16 bases remaining between them. Germline CDR1 and CDR2: SNHLY and FYNNEI.

This clonotype was seen a handful of times. The V and J genes are TRBV7-2 and TRBJ2-2; TRBD2 matches 11 bases. The CDR3 sequence is 17 residues long. V lost 0 bases to trimming and J lost 4 bases; unmatched junction nucleotides: 4. Germline lookup yields CDR1 SGHTA and CDR2 FQGNSA. The CDR3, as DNA: TGTGCCAGCAGCTTAGCTAGCGGGAGGGGCGGCACCGGGGAGCTGTTTTTT. This translates into CASSLASGRGGTGELFF.

This clonotype was recorded at least ten times. The rearrangement links TRBV10-3 to TRBJ2-7; tentative D call: TRBD2 (5 bases). Trimming removed 7 bases from V and 0 bases from J, with 10 bases in between. Germline loops: CDR1 ENHRY, CDR2 SYGVKD. The CDR3 has 13 amino acids. Here the CDR3 DNA reads TGTGCCATCACGAACGGACTCTCCTACGAGCAGTACTTC. This codes for CAITNGLSYEQYF.

This clonotype has only a few counts. The V and J genes are TRBV6-2 or TRBV6-3 and TRBJ2-7, with 7 nucleotides matching TRBD1. Losses at the gene ends were 6 bases for V and 0 bases for J; bases not matched to a gene: 5. CDR3 length equals 14 residues. Germline lookup yields CDR1 MNHEY and CDR2 SVGEGT. The CDR3 loop reads CASRPGQRSYEQYF. CDR3 in DNA: TGTGCCAGCAGACCGGGACAGCGCTCCTACGAGCAGTACTTC.

The chain is built from TRBV30 and TRBJ2-3; possibly TRBD1 for D (6 bases). Trimming took off 2 bases at V and 2 bases at J, with 11 bases between the two ends. Germline CDR1 and CDR2: GTSNPN and SVGIG (reference sequence). The CDR3 contains 14 residues. The CDR3 DNA reads TGTGCCTGGAGTTCCGGGACACCCACAGATACGCAGTATTTT. Amino acid sequence: CAWSSGTPTDTQYF.

This clonotype was seen a few times. This chain links TRBV7-9 with TRBJ2-7, with 7 nucleotides matching TRBD1. The CDR3 length is 16 residues. Germline CDR1 SEHNR, CDR2 FQNEAQ (reference sequence). Losses at the gene ends were 5 bases for V and 0 bases for J; bases not matched to a gene: 10. The CDR3 coding sequence is TGTGCCAGCAGCCCAAGGGTAGGGGGCCGCTCCTACGAGCAGTACTTC. It encodes CASSPRVGGRSYEQYF.

The V gene is TRBV3-1, the J gene TRBJ2-1, with 8 nucleotides matching TRBD2. Trimming took 9 bases from V and 3 from J; bases not matched to a gene: 4. Germline CDR1 is LGHDT and CDR2 is YNNKEL (reference sequence). The CDR3 is made up of 13 amino acids. The CDR3 reads CASASGRYNEQFF. CDR3 nucleotides: TGTGCCAGTGCTAGCGGGCGCTACAATGAGCAGTTCTTC.

This rearrangement joins TRBV12-3 or TRBV12-4 to TRBJ2-1; D unclear. Deletions cut 1 base from V and 1 base from J, with 11 bases between. The CDR3 spans 16 residues. In nucleotides, the CDR3 is TGTGCCAGCAGTTTAGTAAGTGCACCTTCCTACAATGAGCAGTTCTTC. Protein: CASSLVSAPSYNEQFF.